The 14 T cell receptor beta chains below come from one sample, sequenced in a study of T cells after somatic rescue of genetic block. Profiled with immunoSEQ multiplex PCR; TCRdb holds only in-frame clones, not every one. The data contain 70,000 to 85,000 clones, under 95% of them singletons. The sequenced material came from peripheral blood mononuclear cells (PBMCs). These receptors originate from a man aged 30 to 39.

Concerning this clone itself: The sample carries other DNA sequences with the same CDR3. J is TRBJ2-7 and V is TRBV6-1; the D gene is possibly TRBD2 (6 bases). The CDR3 loop spans 12 amino acids. The V end lost 4 bases, the J end lost 3 bases, and 7 bases lay between the germline ends. Germline loops: CDR1 MNHNS, CDR2 SASEGT. The CDR3 DNA reads TGTGCCAGCAGTGTGGGGGGCTACGAGCAGTACTTC. Translation: CASSVGGYEQYF.

The V call is TRBV5-6, the J call TRBJ1-1; 7 positions agree with TRBD1. Losses at the gene ends were 0 bases for V and 1 base for J; bases not matched to a gene: 3. CDR3 length: 15 amino acids. Germline CDR1 and CDR2: SGHDT and YYEEEE. CDR3 nucleotides: TGTGCCAGCAGCTTGGTTGCAGGGGGGAACACTGAAGCTTTCTTT. Translated, it gives CASSLVAGGNTEAFF. Based on the CDR3 plus reference TRBV5-6 and TRBJ1-1, the full variable domain is DAGVTQSPTHLIKTRGQQVTLRCSPKSGHDTVSWYQQALGQGPQFIFQYYEEEERQRGNFPDRFSGHQFPNYSSELNVNALLLGDSALYLCASSLVAGGNTEAFFGQGTRLTVV.

The genes are TRBV6-5 and TRBJ2-1; TRBD1 agrees at 8 bases. Unmatched junction bases numbered 3, after V lost 4 bases and J lost 10 bases. From germline, CDR1 is MNHEY and CDR2 SVGAGI. The CDR3 loop spans 12 amino acids. Here the CDR3 reads CASSLRTGEQFF. The CDR3 region has the DNA TGTGCCAGCAGTTTGCGGACAGGGGAGCAGTTCTTC.

This clone was recorded once. J is TRBJ1-2 and V is TRBV2; 7 bases align to TRBD1. After removal of 5 bases from V and 4 bases from J, the junction contained 1 base not matched to a gene. The length of the CDR3 is 12 residues. Per the germline V gene, CDR1 is SNHLY and CDR2 is FYNNEI. The CDR3 reads CASSWDSYGYTF. Here the CDR3 DNA reads TGTGCCAGCAGTTGGGACAGCTATGGCTACACCTTC. The entire variable domain, with the rest obtained from reference TRBV2 and TRBJ1-2, is as follows: EPEVTQTPSHQVTQMGQEVILRCVPISNHLYFYWYRQILGQKVEFLVSFYNNEISEKSEIFDDQFSVERPDGSNFTLKIRSTKLEDSAMYFCASSWDSYGYTFGSGTRLTVV.

This clone is a singleton in its sample. The gene calls are TRBV10-1 and TRBJ1-1; maybe TRBD1 (6 bases). The germline gives CDR1 WNHNN, CDR2 SYGVQD (reference sequence). The V gene lost 0 bases and the J gene lost 10 bases, with 12 bases spanning the gap. The CDR3 spans 13 residues. CDR3 DNA sequence: TGCGCCAGCAGTGAGTCGGCACAGGGACGAGCTTTCTTT. This encodes CASSESAQGRAFF.

The V and J genes are TRBV9 and TRBJ1-4; D is unresolved. This CDR3 comprises 15 residues. In germline, CDR1 is SGDLS, CDR2 YYNGEE. V gave up 0 bases and J gave up 8 bases, with 14 bases separating them. The CDR3 loop is CASSVGIGLGEKLFF. Here the CDR3 DNA reads TGTGCCAGCAGCGTAGGGATAGGGCTGGGGGAAAAACTGTTTTTT.

This clone appeared once. The rearrangement joins TRBV11-1 to TRBJ2-7; D may be TRBD1 (6 bases). This CDR3 contains 13 residues. Germline CDR1 and CDR2: SGHAT and FQDESV (reference sequence). The germline V and J ends were trimmed by 0 bases and 5 bases, with 8 bases remaining between them. In DNA, the CDR3 is TGTGCCAGCAGCTTAGCGAACAGGGACGAGCAGTACTTC. It translates to CASSLANRDEQYF. Full variable domain (outside the CDR3, taken from reference TRBV11-1 and TRBJ2-7): EAEVAQSPRYKITEKSQAVAFWCDPISGHATLYWYRQILGQGPELLVQFQDESVVDDSQLPKDRFSAERLKGVDSTLKIQPAELGDSAMYLCASSLANRDEQYFGPGTRLTVT.

The CDR3 nucleotides read TGTGCCAGCAGTTCTAGCGGGGGAACAGATACGCAGTATTTT. Its translation: CASSSSGGTDTQYF. The chain combines TRBV2 with TRBJ2-3; 10 bases match TRBD2. The CDR3 extends over 14 amino acids. Germline V lookup: CDR1 SNHLY, CDR2 FYNNEI. J lost 3 bases, V lost 5 bases, and 2 bases had no gene match.

The chain recombines TRBV11-2 with TRBJ2-5; no reliable D call. The J call may be incorrect, as the DNA end agrees better with TRBJ2-7. CDR3 length: 15 residues. CDR1 SGHAT and CDR2 FQNNGV come from the germline V gene. The CDR3: CASSLDWESGYEQYF. Here the CDR3 DNA reads TGTGCCAGCAGCTTAGATTGGGAATCGGGTTACGAGCAGTACTTC.

The chain is built from TRBV11-2 and TRBJ1-2; D is unclear. V was trimmed by 0 bases and J by 4 bases, leaving 6 bases between them. This CDR3 spans 13 amino acids. Germline loops: CDR1 SGHAT, CDR2 FQNNGV. The CDR3 is CASSLDPGYGYTF. The DNA of the CDR3 is TGTGCCAGCAGCTTAGACCCTGGCTATGGCTACACCTTC.

Here the CDR3 reads CASRTSGTYEQYF. CDR3 coding DNA: TGTGCCAGCAGGACTAGCGGGACCTACGAGCAGTACTTC. The J gene is TRBJ2-7, the V gene TRBV11-2, with 11 bases aligning to TRBD2. The germline CDR1 and CDR2 sequences are SGHAT and FQNNGV. CDR3 length equals 13 residues. Unmatched junction bases numbered 0, after V lost 6 bases and J lost 2 bases.

This sequence joins TRBV9 and TRBJ1-3, with D hard to call. V was trimmed by 3 bases and J by 0 bases, leaving 10 bases between them. There are 15 residues in the CDR3. Germline V gene lookup returns CDR1 SGDLS and CDR2 YYNGEE. CDR3 amino acids: CASSAGTRSGNTIYF. DNA of the CDR3: TGTGCCAGCAGCGCCGGAACGCGCTCTGGAAACACCATATATTTT.

The CDR3 nucleotides are TGTGCCACCAGCAGAGATAGGGGACTAGCGGCCTCCTACGAGCAGTACTTC. This translates into CATSRDRGLAASYEQYF. This chain links TRBV15 with TRBJ2-7; 11 bases are a match to TRBD2. Germline assignment: CDR1 LNHNV and CDR2 YYDKDF (reference sequence). The CDR3 loop spans 17 amino acids. V lost 0 bases and J lost 0; bases outside the gene matches: 4.

The chain is built from TRBV30 and TRBJ1-3; maybe TRBD1 (6 bases). With 2 bases removed from V and 0 bases from J, the gap between germline ends came to 11 bases. This CDR3 has 15 amino acids. CDR1 GTSNPN and CDR2 SVGIG come from the germline V gene (reference sequence). The CDR3 region has the DNA TGTGCCTGGAGTCGGGGGACACCCTCTGGAAACACCATATATTTT. This encodes CAWSRGTPSGNTIYF.